Listed here are 2 T cell receptor beta chains from one sample, sequenced in a study of HIV-infected patients and healthy controls. TCRdb used MiXCR to reprocess the 5' RACE reads, holding one entry per CDR3 protein. The data contain about 63,000 distinct CDR3 sequences, around 17% of them singletons. The source material was CD4+ T cells from blood. The receptors shown here come from a human donor in good health.

DNA of the CDR3: TGTGCCAGCAGCTGGGGGACAGCAGACACTGAAGCTTTCTTT. Encoded protein: CASSWGTADTEAFF. V and J are TRBV5-6 and TRBJ1-1; 7 bases align to TRBD1. Germline CDR1 reads SGHDT; CDR2 reads YYEEEE. The CDR3 extends over 14 amino acids. The V gene end was trimmed by 3 bases and the J gene end by 3 bases; junction bases not matched to a gene: 5.

The chain employs TRBV3-1 and TRBJ1-6, with D uncertain. Trimming removed 3 bases from V and 12 bases from J, with 9 bases in between. The CDR3 covers 12 residues. From germline, CDR1 is LGHDT and CDR2 YNNKEL (reference sequence). This chain's CDR3 is CASSQLGLPLHF. CDR3 sequence (DNA): TGTGCCAGCAGCCAGCTTGGATTACCCCTCCACTTT.